One sample yielded the 26 T cell receptor beta chains listed below, sequenced in a study of blood T cell repertoires in COVID-19. Repertoires were generated with immunoSEQ multiplex PCR, while TCRdb's copy carries only in-frame clones and drops some. The sample shows 150,000 to 200,000 clones, around 87% of them seen only once. Material: peripheral blood. These receptors all stem from a woman between 65 and 79 years old with COVID-19, enrolled during active disease.

The V gene is TRBV4-1, the J gene TRBJ2-1, with D possibly TRBD1 on 6 matching bases. The CDR3 length is 17 residues. Germline V gene data show CDR1 as MGHRA and CDR2 as YSYEKL. Trimming stripped 4 bases from V and 5 bases from J, with 21 bases between. CDR3 residues: CASSRGVARGTDNEQFF. The CDR3 DNA sequence: TGCGCCAGCAGCCGTGGGGTCGCCAGGGGAACTGACAATGAGCAGTTCTTC.

This clone was found many times. This sequence joins TRBV6-6 and TRBJ2-5; 9 bases are shared with TRBD2. The V gene's germline CDR1 is MNHNY and CDR2 SVGAGI (reference sequence). V shed 4 bases and J 3 bases; nucleotides not matched to a gene: 6. The CDR3 totals 15 residues. This chain's CDR3 is CASSSFSGGKETQYF. CDR3 coding DNA: TGTGCCAGCAGTTCCTTTAGCGGGGGCAAAGAGACCCAGTACTTC.

On this clone: At one end, the junction sequence differs from germline, possibly due to a read error. The rearrangement uses TRBV6-2 or TRBV6-3 and TRBJ2-7; D perhaps matches TRBD2 (5 bases). The germline CDR1 and CDR2 sequences are MNHEY and SVGEGT. There are 16 residues in the CDR3. CDR3 protein: CASSSFPWRVAYEQYF. DNA of the CDR3: TGTGCCAGCAGTTCCTTTCCCTGGCGGGTCGCCTATGAGCAGTACTTC.

This sequence joins TRBV7-3 and TRBJ1-1, with D maybe TRBD1 (5 bases). The CDR3 runs 13 residues. Trimming shortened V by 7 bases and J by 0 bases, and 9 bases separated the two germline ends. Germline assignment: CDR1 SGHTA and CDR2 FQGTGA. CDR3 nucleotides: TGTGCCAGCAAACGGGACTTGAACACTGAAGCTTTCTTT. Amino acid sequence: CASKRDLNTEAFF.

The chain has TRBV7-9 and TRBJ1-3, with D hard to call. Trimming took 11 bases from V and 0 from J, leaving 14 bases between them. Germline V gene sequence: CDR1 SEHNR, CDR2 FQNEAQ (reference sequence). This CDR3 has 14 amino acids. Written as DNA, the CDR3 is TGTGCCTCTTACTCCGAGGGCTCTGGAAACACCATATATTTT. Protein product: CASYSEGSGNTIYF.

The V and J genes are TRBV28 and TRBJ2-5; D gene unclear. There are 12 residues in the CDR3. Germline V gives CDR1 MDHEN, CDR2 SYDVKM. V was clipped by 8 bases and J by 4 bases, with 11 bases between them. The CDR3 reads CASYSMGETQYF. The CDR3 DNA is TGTGCCAGCTACAGTATGGGAGAGACCCAGTACTTC.

The chain employs TRBV28 and TRBJ1-2; D is perhaps TRBD1 (5 bases). Germline V gene lookup returns CDR1 MDHEN and CDR2 SYDVKM. V lost 7 bases and J lost 1, with 10 bases in between. The CDR3 has 13 residues. The CDR3 spells CASTRDFNYGYTF. Here the CDR3 DNA reads TGTGCCAGCACCCGGGACTTTAACTATGGCTACACCTTC.

The CDR3 region has the DNA TGCAGCGTTCATGAAGTCACAGATGAAGCTTTCTTT. Residues: CSVHEVTDEAFF. V and J are TRBV29-1 and TRBJ1-1; D uncertain. V lost 5 bases and J 7 bases, leaving 14 bases between the germline ends. This CDR3 has 12 amino acids. CDR1 SQVTM and CDR2 ANQGSEA come from the germline V gene.

This rearrangement joins TRBV5-6 to TRBJ2-7; tentatively, D is TRBD1 (6 bases). This CDR3 has 13 amino acids. V was cut by 4 bases and J by 3 bases, with 11 bases left in between. Germline CDR1 and CDR2: SGHDT and YYEEEE. CDR3 loop: CASSPRTDYEQYF. Here the CDR3 DNA reads TGTGCCAGCAGCCCCCGGACAGACTACGAGCAGTACTTC.

The V and J genes are TRBV6-5 and TRBJ2-7; D tentatively reads TRBD1 or TRBD2 (5 bases each). Germline V lookup: CDR1 MNHEY, CDR2 SVGAGI. V gave up 10 bases and J gave up 4 bases, with 11 bases separating them. The CDR3 extends over 11 amino acids. The CDR3 region is CATREFYEQYF. As DNA, the CDR3 is TGTGCCACCAGGGAGTTTTACGAGCAGTACTTC.

This sequence joins TRBV5-1 and TRBJ1-5, with unresolved D. The germline CDR1 and CDR2 sequences are SGHRS and YFSETQ. V lost 5 bases to trimming and J lost 0 bases, with 9 bases between them. The CDR3 has 14 residues. The CDR3, as DNA: TGCGCCAGCAGACCTGACAATAGCAATCAGCCCCAGCATTTT. It is translated as CASRPDNSNQPQHF.

The chain carries TRBV7-9 and TRBJ2-1; D unclear. Per germline, CDR1 SEHNR and CDR2 FQNEAQ (reference sequence). The CDR3 runs 14 residues. Trimming cost V 5 bases and J 0 bases, with 8 bases left between them. The CDR3 nucleotides read TGTGCCAGCAGCCCCCTGAGCTCCTACAATGAGCAGTTCTTC. The encoded protein is CASSPLSSYNEQFF.

The rearrangement uses TRBV18 and TRBJ2-2, with D possibly being TRBD2 (5 bases). This CDR3 is built from 15 residues. Trimming stripped 6 bases from V and 5 bases from J, with 16 bases between. Looked up from germline, CDR1 is KGHSH and CDR2 is LQKENI. The CDR3: CASSLREVRTGELFF. The CDR3 region has the DNA TGTGCCAGCTCCCTCCGGGAAGTAAGGACCGGGGAGCTGTTTTTT.

The chain employs TRBV30 and TRBJ1-5; D ambiguous. Trimming removed 3 bases at V and 9 bases at J, with 9 bases between. CDR1 is GTSNPN, CDR2 SVGIG, per germline (reference sequence). CDR3 size: 11 residues. The CDR3 DNA reads as TGTGCCTGGAGCACCGGTGGGCCCCAGCATTTT. Protein product: CAWSTGGPQHF.

This clone turned up a few times. CDR3 amino acids: CASSLGTSLGGFF. The CDR3 nucleotides are TGTGCCAGCAGCTTAGGGACTAGCTTGGGGGGGTTCTTC. V usage is TRBV11-2 and J usage is TRBJ2-1; 8 positions match TRBD2. Germline V CDR1 and CDR2: SGHAT, FQNNGV. The length of the CDR3 is 13 residues. Germline trimming cut 1 base from V and 15 bases from J; bases unmatched to any gene: 8.

The genes are TRBV4-1 and TRBJ1-1; no definite D call. CDR1 is MGHRA and CDR2 is YSYEKL in the germline V gene. CDR3 length equals 13 residues. Trimming removed 1 base from V and 1 base from J, with 4 bases in between. The CDR3 loop reads CASSQAGNTEAFF. CDR3 DNA sequence: TGCGCCAGCAGCCAAGCCGGGAACACTGAAGCTTTCTTT.

The rearrangement joins TRBV4-2 to TRBJ1-1; TRBD1 agrees at 8 bases. V was clipped by 3 bases and J by 1 base; unmatched bases: 4. Germline values: CDR1 LGHNA, CDR2 YNFKEQ. The CDR3 spans 15 residues. CDR3 amino acids: CASSHGQGQNTEAFF. The CDR3 nucleotides read TGTGCCAGCAGCCATGGACAGGGCCAGAACACTGAAGCTTTCTTT.

This chain uses TRBV3-1 (or the pseudogene TRBV3-2) with TRBJ1-5, with 8 bases that match TRBD1. This CDR3 comprises 15 residues. Germline trimming cut 3 bases from V and 0 bases from J; bases unmatched to any gene: 1. The V gene's germline CDR1 is LGHDT and CDR2 YNNKEL (reference sequence). The DNA for the CDR3 is TGTGCCAGCAGCCAGGGACAGGCTAGCAATCAGCCCCAGCATTTT. Its protein product is CASSQGQASNQPQHF.

This chain uses TRBV11-2 with TRBJ1-3; 7 bases agree with TRBD1. The germline V gene encodes CDR1 SGHAT and CDR2 FQNNGV. CDR3 length: 15 amino acids. J lost 7 bases, V lost 2 bases, and 8 bases had no gene match. The chain's CDR3 is CASSLFGTASNTIYF. The CDR3 DNA reads as TGTGCCAGCAGCTTATTCGGGACAGCCTCTAACACCATATATTTT.

The chain couples TRBV5-4 to TRBJ2-7; TRBD1 matches at 8 bases. Germline lookup yields CDR1 SGHNT and CDR2 YYREEE (reference sequence). CDR3 length equals 15 residues. J was trimmed by 5 bases and V by 4 bases; bases with no gene match: 11. The CDR3 DNA follows: TGTGCCAGCAGCCTGGGGCAGGGGGCGCCCCACGAGCAGTACTTC. Its translation: CASSLGQGAPHEQYF.

The rearrangement joins TRBV6-6 to TRBJ1-1, with 7 bases aligning to TRBD1. The junction had 17 bases not matched to a gene; V was cut back by 6 bases and J by 4 bases. Per the germline V gene, CDR1 is MNHNY and CDR2 is SVGAGI (reference sequence). The CDR3 spans 17 residues. The CDR3, as DNA: TGTGCCAGCAGCCGAAACAGACAGGGAACTGCGGGCACTGAAGCTTTCTTT. Residues: CASSRNRQGTAGTEAFF.

The chain is built from TRBV28 and TRBJ2-2; TRBD1 is a possible D gene (6 bases). Germline lookup yields CDR1 MDHEN and CDR2 SYDVKM. The CDR3 runs to 13 residues. Trimming left V 8 bases short and J 0 bases short, with 7 bases between. The CDR3 coding sequence is TGTGCCAGCTACAGGGCGAACACCGGGGAGCTGTTTTTT. It encodes CASYRANTGELFF.

The rearrangement uses TRBV19 and TRBJ1-2, with a possible D match to TRBD1 (5 bases). Trimming shortened V by 6 bases and J by 4 bases, and 12 bases separated the two germline ends. Germline V CDR1 and CDR2: LNHDA, SQIVND (reference sequence). The CDR3 is 13 residues long. CDR3 DNA: TGTGCCAGTAGCCCCCCACAGGTCTATGGCTACACCTTC. Its translation: CASSPPQVYGYTF.

This rearrangement joins TRBV3-1 (or the pseudogene TRBV3-2) to TRBJ1-2; TRBD1 matches 7 bases. This CDR3 has 15 residues. The germline V gene has CDR1 LGHDT and CDR2 YNNKEL (reference sequence). The V gene end was trimmed by 4 bases and the J gene end by 7 bases; junction bases not matched to a gene: 12. CDR3 in amino acids: CASSRELTGFSGYTF. In nucleotides, the CDR3 is TGTGCCAGCAGCCGCGAACTGACAGGGTTTAGTGGCTACACCTTC.

CDR3 region: CASSLGLTGFYGYTF. In DNA form, the CDR3 reads TGTGCCAGCAGCTTAGGATTGACAGGGTTCTATGGCTACACCTTC. The chain uses TRBV7-9 and TRBJ1-2; 7 positions match TRBD1. The CDR3 is 15 residues long. V shed 1 base and J 4 bases; nucleotides not matched to a gene: 6. From germline, CDR1 is SEHNR and CDR2 FQNEAQ (reference sequence).

The rearrangement uses TRBV4-1 and TRBJ2-7; D gene uncertain. The V and J ends lost 1 base and 3 bases respectively, with 19 bases between them. Germline CDR1 reads MGHRA; CDR2 reads YSYEKL. This CDR3 is 17 amino acids long. As DNA, the CDR3 is TGCGCCAGCAGCCAAGCTAACTTAGTTGGGCCCGTCTACGAGCAGTACTTC. Translation gives CASSQANLVGPVYEQYF.